This is a list of T cell receptor beta chains from one sample in a study of blood T cell repertoires in COVID-19. The data were produced by immunoSEQ multiplex PCR, yet TCRdb's version contains in-frame clones alone and is incomplete. The table lists 200,000 to 250,000 clones, 82% of them singletons. The material sequenced was peripheral blood. The source of these receptors is an elderly woman with acute or convalescent COVID-19. CDR3s include the opening cysteine and the closing phenylalanine or tryptophan. Fields, in order: D gene, clone size, J gene, V gene, CDR3 DNA, CDR3 protein. A D gene is named only where the DNA matches it firmly. Clone size is shown for a subset of rows, as once, few, many or a class of expanded clone.

. . TRBJ2-5 TRBV11-1 TGTGCCAGCAGCTTTGAGGGCCCCGAGACCCAGTACTTC CASSFEGPETQYF
. . TRBJ1-5 TRBV12-1 TGTGCCAGCACCTTTTGGGGCATTAGCAATCAGCCCCAGCATTTT CASTFWGISNQPQHF
TRBD1 . TRBJ2-2 TRBV6-5 TGTGCCAGCGGTATGACAGGGGGATCGACCGGGGAGCTGTTTTTT CASGMTGGSTGELFF
. . TRBJ1-3 TRBV6-5 TGTGCCAGCAGTCAGGGTTTAGAGAACACCATATATTTT CASSQGLENTIYF
TRBD1 . TRBJ2-3 TRBV7-9 TGTGCCAGCAGCTCGACAGGGGCCAGCACAGATACGCAGTATTTT CASSSTGASTDTQYF
TRBD1 . TRBJ2-3 TRBV5-1 TGCGCCAGCAGCCCGGACAGGGTGGGGACAGATACGCAGTATTTT CASSPDRVGTDTQYF
TRBD1 . TRBJ1-1 TRBV3-1/TRBV3-2 TGTGCCAGCAGCCAAAGGAGAGGGGGCTTAGGCACTGAAGCTTTCTTT CASSQRRGGLGTEAFF
. few TRBJ1-2 TRBV28 TGTGCCAGCAGCCTAGGGTCAGGGCGAGGTGGCTACACCTTC CASSLGSGRGGYTF
TRBD1 . TRBJ1-2 TRBV18 TGTGCCAGCTCACCACCGTGGGACAGCCCCTATGGCTACACCTTC CASSPPWDSPYGYTF
TRBD1 . TRBJ1-5 TRBV6-5 TGTGCCAGCAGTTTCCCCGGGACAGGGGGATATCAGCCCCAGCATTTT CASSFPGTGGYQPQHF
. . TRBJ1-1 TRBV28 TGTGCCAGCAGTATCGACGGACTTACGGGGGGCACTGAAGCTTTCTTT CASSIDGLTGGTEAFF
TRBD2 . TRBJ2-3 TRBV7-7 TGTGCCAGCAGCCCCAGACTAGCGGGGGCGTCCACAGATACGCAGTATTTT CASSPRLAGASTDTQYF
TRBD1 . TRBJ1-2 TRBV6-5 TGTGCCAGCAGAACCGGACAGGGTAACTATGGCTACACCTTC CASRTGQGNYGYTF
TRBD1 . TRBJ2-5 TRBV4-1 TGCGCCAGCAGCCAAGGACAGGGAGAAGAGACCCAGTACTTC CASSQGQGEETQYF
TRBD1 . TRBJ1-2 TRBV5-5 TGTGCCAGCAGTTACAATGCCGGGACAGGGAATTCTTATGGCTACACCTTC CASSYNAGTGNSYGYTF
TRBD1 few TRBJ1-2 TRBV7-3 TGTGCCAGCAGCTTAAATGGGGGACAGAGTTTCGATGGCTACACCTTC CASSLNGGQSFDGYTF
TRBD2 . TRBJ2-2 TRBV28 TGTGCCAGCAGTCCACCCCGGGGGGGCGCGGTCACCGGGGAGCTGTTTTTT CASSPPRGGAVTGELFF
TRBD1 . TRBJ1-6 TRBV5-4 TGTGCCAGCAGCTCCGGCCGACAGGGGAATTCACCCCTCCACTTT CASSSGRQGNSPLHF
TRBD1 . TRBJ1-2 TRBV11-3 TGTGCCAGCAGCTTAGGGAGACAGGGGTCTCGGTATGGCTACACCTTC CASSLGRQGSRYGYTF
. . TRBJ1-1 TRBV10-3 TGTGCCATCAGTGAGGTGGAGGGCAACACTGAAGCTTTCTTT CAISEVEGNTEAFF
TRBD1 few TRBJ2-3 TRBV19 TGTGCCAGTAGTGCAAGGACAGGGGGCACAGATACGCAGTATTTT CASSARTGGTDTQYF
. . TRBJ2-3 TRBV11-1 TGTGCCAGCAGCTTTCTAGCGAACACAGATACGCAGTATTTT CASSFLANTDTQYF
TRBD1 . TRBJ2-2 TRBV7-2 TGTGCCAGCAGCTTTAGGGGGCCCGGGGAGCTGTTTTTT CASSFRGPGELFF
. . TRBJ2-5 TRBV7-9 TGTGCCAGCAGCCCTCCACAACGACAGATCAGGTACCAAGAGACCCAGTACTTC CASSPPQRQIRYQETQYF
. . TRBJ1-2 TRBV5-4 TGTGCCAGCAGCTTGGACGCCGCGGGCTACACCTTC CASSLDAAGYTF
TRBD1 . TRBJ1-3 TRBV4-3 TGCGCCAGCAGCCTCGACAGGGACAGCACCATATATTTT CASSLDRDSTIYF
TRBD1 few TRBJ1-1 TRBV11-2 TGTGCCAGCAGCCCGGGACAGATGAACACTGAAGCTTTCTTT CASSPGQMNTEAFF
. few TRBJ2-7 TRBV14 TGTGCCAGCAGCCAAGGGACAAGATCCTACGAGCAGTACTTC CASSQGTRSYEQYF
. . TRBJ1-1 TRBV5-5 TGTGCCAGCAGCTTGGTGGGAGAGGACACTGAAGCTTTCTTT CASSLVGEDTEAFF
. . TRBJ2-3 TRBV5-1 TGCGCCAGCAGCTTGGTGCTGGGGGCGTCCACAGATACGCAGTATTTT CASSLVLGASTDTQYF
TRBD2 . TRBJ2-5 TRBV5-4 TGTGCCAGCAGCTCCAGGACTAGCGGGGGGAAAGAGACCCAGTACTTC CASSSRTSGGKETQYF
. . TRBJ1-5 TRBV3-1/TRBV3-2 TGTGCCAGCAGCCCGGGAGGCAGCAGCAATCAGCCCCAGCATTTT CASSPGGSSNQPQHF
TRBD1 . TRBJ2-1 TRBV20-1 TGCAGTGCTAGTGATCCGGGGACAGGGTCCTACAATGAGCAGTTCTTC CSASDPGTGSYNEQFF
TRBD1 . TRBJ1-1 TRBV11-2 TGTGCCAGCAGCTTGGGAGACAGGGGCGGGAACACTGAAGCTTTCTTT CASSLGDRGGNTEAFF
. . TRBJ1-1 TRBV12-3/TRBV12-4 TGTGCCAGCAGTCCTAGGGGGACAGAAGCTTTCTTT CASSPRGTEAFF
TRBD2 once TRBJ2-1 TRBV14 TGTGCCAGCAGCCAAGTAGGACTAGCGGGGGGGCTTGATGAGCAGTTCTTC CASSQVGLAGGLDEQFF
. once TRBJ2-3 TRBV5-1 TGCGCCAGCAGTATTGGGGGGGGCCAATACACAGATACGCAGTATTTT CASSIGGGQYTDTQYF
. . TRBJ1-2 TRBV2 TGTGCCAGCAGCCAGGCCTATGGCTACACCTTC CASSQAYGYTF
. once TRBJ2-5 TRBV19 TGTGCCAGTAGTCCTGACAGAAACCAAGAGACCCAGTACTTC CASSPDRNQETQYF